The 28 T cell receptor beta chains below were found in one sample sequenced in a study of T-cell memory formation after mild COVID-19. MiXCR was run by TCRdb on the 5' RACE reads, yielding one entry per CDR3 protein. Altogether more than 450,000 distinct CDR3 sequences are present, over 15% being singletons, with the ten largest covering more than 10%. Material: PBMCs or a T cell subset sorted from them (not recorded which). These receptors were collected from an adult woman who had mild COVID-19 (a few samples of this study predate the infection). Cell type and time point are not known.

The V call is TRBV10-3, the J call TRBJ1-1, with a possible D match to TRBD1 (6 bases). Germline lookup yields CDR1 ENHRY and CDR2 SYGVKD. This CDR3 region has 15 residues. The ends were cut back, 3 bases at V and 1 base at J, with 12 bases in the middle. The CDR3 here is CAISDSGEANTEAFF. The CDR3 DNA reads as TGTGCCATCAGTGACTCAGGGGAGGCGAACACTGAAGCTTTCTTT.

This clonotype was found many times. This chain uses TRBV7-2 with TRBJ2-7, with D possibly being TRBD2 (5 bases). The CDR3 sequence is 16 residues long. V was cut by 0 bases and J by 6 bases, with 18 bases left in between. Germline assignment: CDR1 SGHTA and CDR2 FQGNSA. The CDR3 loop is CASSLARGQRASEQYF. In DNA form, the CDR3 reads TGTGCCAGCAGCTTAGCGCGAGGGCAGAGGGCCTCCGAGCAGTACTTC.

This clonotype turned up a few times. The rearrangement links TRBV3-1 to TRBJ2-7; D gene unclear. V was cut by 1 base and J by 3 bases, with 31 bases left in between. The length of the CDR3 is 21 residues. The V gene's germline CDR1 is LGHDT and CDR2 YNNKEL (reference sequence). The CDR3 sequence: CASSQVNNPTFGAPILYEQYF. In nucleotides, the CDR3 is TGTGCCAGCAGCCAAGTAAATAACCCGACTTTTGGAGCACCGATACTCTACGAGCAGTACTTC.

This clonotype was observed a handful of times. The genes are TRBV10-3 and TRBJ2-5; a weak D match, TRBD1 (6 bases). The V end was cut by 0 bases, the J end by 5 bases, with 16 bases between. The germline V gene encodes CDR1 ENHRY and CDR2 SYGVKD. The CDR3 has 16 amino acids. CDR3 coding DNA: TGTGCCATCAGTGAGTCGGGGGACACGGCCTTGGAGACCCAGTACTTC. The encoded protein is CAISESGDTALETQYF.

At least ten counts were recorded for this clonotype. The chain links TRBV7-3 to TRBJ2-5, with 7 positions matching TRBD1. CDR1 and CDR2 from the germline V gene are SGHTA and FQGTGA. The trim removed 5 bases at V and 2 bases at J, leaving 11 bases unmatched. The CDR3 totals 16 residues. CDR3 nucleotide sequence: TGTGCCAGCAGCCAGAAAGGGACAGAGCCACAAGAGACCCAGTACTTC. Encoded protein: CASSQKGTEPQETQYF.

This clonotype appeared a few times. J is TRBJ2-1 and V is TRBV14; D uncertain. Per germline, CDR1 SGHDN and CDR2 FVKESK. With 4 bases removed from V and 7 bases from J, the gap between germline ends came to 20 bases. This CDR3 contains 16 residues. The CDR3 nucleotides are TGTGCCAGCAGCCGGTTGGGCTCCTACGAGGATAATGAGCAGTTCTTC. This codes for CASSRLGSYEDNEQFF.

This CDR3 reads CSAGGRIEQYF. The CDR3 DNA follows: TGCAGTGCCGGGGGGCGAATCGAGCAGTACTTC. V usage is TRBV20-1 and J usage is TRBJ2-7, with D possibly matching TRBD2 (7 bases). V was shortened by 6 bases and J by 6 bases, with 12 bases between the two germline ends. Germline V gene sequence: CDR1 DFQATT, CDR2 SNEGSKA (reference sequence). The CDR3 loop spans 11 amino acids.

This clonotype showed up just a few times. The CDR3 region is CASSPLTWIDPDTQYF. CDR3 nucleotide sequence: TGTGCCAGCAGCCCACTAACTTGGATTGACCCAGATACGCAGTATTTT. The chain combines TRBV3-1 with TRBJ2-3; D remains unclear. V gave up 4 bases and J gave up 4 bases, with 18 bases separating them. The germline CDR1 and CDR2 sequences are LGHDT and YNNKEL (reference sequence). The CDR3 sequence is 16 residues long.

The chain links TRBV5-5 to TRBJ1-1, with a tentative D call TRBD1 (5 bases). This CDR3 has 14 amino acids. Germline V gene sequence: CDR1 SGHKS, CDR2 YYEKEE (reference sequence). V was cut by 1 base and J by 6 bases, with 13 bases left in between. CDR3 nucleotides: TGTGCCAGCAGCTTGCAAGGGGCGAGGGCTGAAGCTTTCTTT. It encodes CASSLQGARAEAFF.

The chain carries TRBV4-1 and TRBJ1-6; D unclear. The germline gives CDR1 MGHRA, CDR2 YSYEKL. The V and J ends lost 1 base and 6 bases respectively, with 10 bases between them. This CDR3 is built from 15 residues. This CDR3 is CASSQGEWGNSPLHF. In DNA form, the CDR3 reads TGCGCCAGCAGCCAAGGGGAGTGGGGTAATTCACCCCTCCACTTT.

This clonotype occurred a few times. The rearrangement links TRBV29-1 to TRBJ2-7; 7 bases align to TRBD1. The CDR3 sequence is 12 residues long. Trimming took 7 bases from V and 5 from J; bases not matched to a gene: 8. CDR1 is SQVTM and CDR2 is ANQGSEA in the germline V gene. The chain's CDR3 is CSAAGRGNEQYF. CDR3 nucleotide sequence: TGCAGCGCCGCGGGCAGGGGGAACGAGCAGTACTTC.

This clonotype was seen many times. V usage is TRBV7-3 and J usage is TRBJ2-2; TRBD1 matches at 7 bases. The CDR3 is 14 amino acids. J gave up 2 bases and V 5 bases, and 2 bases lay outside the gene matches. Germline CDR1 is SGHTA and CDR2 is FQGTGA. CDR3 in amino acids: CASSRQGNTGELFF. CDR3 DNA: TGTGCCAGCAGCAGACAGGGAAACACCGGGGAGCTGTTTTTT.

This chain links TRBV7-8 with TRBJ2-5; a weak D match, TRBD1 (7 bases). Trimming removed 5 bases from V and 9 bases from J, with 25 bases in between. The CDR3 extends over 16 amino acids. Germline CDR1 reads SGHVS; CDR2 reads FQNEAQ. CDR3 residues: CASSRSRQGGFEAQYF. CDR3 sequence (DNA): TGTGCCAGCAGCCGCTCGCGCCAGGGGGGCTTTGAGGCCCAGTACTTC.

The chain links TRBV7-2 to TRBJ2-5; weak D call: TRBD1 (6 bases). Germline-derived CDR1 and CDR2 are SGHTA and FQGNSA. This CDR3 has 15 amino acids. V was shortened by 2 bases and J by 5 bases, with 15 bases between the two germline ends. In nucleotides, the CDR3 is TGTGCCAGCAGCTTACTACAGGGAATAGAGGAGACCCAGTACTTC. Its translation is CASSLLQGIEETQYF.

The chain carries TRBV5-6 and TRBJ1-6; unclear D gene. V dropped 3 bases and J dropped 12 bases, with 19 bases sitting between them. Germline values: CDR1 SGHDT, CDR2 YYEEEE. The CDR3 runs 15 residues. CDR3 residues: CASSSYARPPQPLHF. Here the CDR3 DNA reads TGTGCCAGCAGCTCCTACGCTAGACCTCCACAACCCCTCCACTTT. Full variable domain (outside the CDR3, taken from reference TRBV5-6 and TRBJ1-6): DAGVTQSPTHLIKTRGQQVTLRCSPKSGHDTVSWYQQALGQGPQFIFQYYEEEERQRGNFPDRFSGHQFPNYSSELNVNALLLGDSALYLCASSSYARPPQPLHFGNGTRLTVT.

This clonotype was detected only a few times. V gene TRBV11-3 combines with J gene TRBJ1-1; D is perhaps TRBD1 (6 bases). This CDR3 comprises 15 residues. V lost 5 bases and J 4 bases, leaving 17 bases between the germline ends. The germline gives CDR1 SGHNT, CDR2 YENEEA. The chain's CDR3 is CASSVFRGPGTEAFF. The CDR3 DNA is TGTGCCAGCAGCGTTTTTCGGGGGCCGGGCACTGAAGCTTTCTTT.

The V call is TRBV6-1, the J call TRBJ2-5; no firm D call. CDR1 MNHNS and CDR2 SASEGT come from the germline V gene. The germline V and J ends were trimmed by 2 bases and 5 bases, with 12 bases remaining between them. The CDR3 totals 14 residues. CDR3 residues: CASSESPTGETQYF. CDR3 DNA: TGTGCCAGCAGTGAATCGCCGACCGGGGAGACCCAGTACTTC.

This clonotype turned up a few times. This chain links TRBV29-1 with TRBJ1-1; D is uncertain. V lost 4 bases, J lost 5 bases, and 8 bases lay in between. The germline V gene has CDR1 SQVTM and CDR2 ANQGSEA. The CDR3 runs to 11 residues. CDR3 in amino acids: CSVAHQTEAFF. CDR3 bases: TGCAGCGTTGCGCATCAAACTGAAGCTTTCTTT.

The CDR3: CASSIDRTDQHF. The CDR3 nucleotides are TGTGCCAGTAGTATAGATCGAACAGACCAGCATTTT. The chain employs TRBV19 and TRBJ1-5, with D unclear. Deletions cut 0 bases from V and 12 bases from J, with 9 bases between. CDR3 length: 12 amino acids. Looked up from germline, CDR1 is LNHDA and CDR2 is SQIVND (reference sequence).

V and J are TRBV20-1 and TRBJ2-1; TRBD1 matches at 10 bases. CDR3 length: 16 amino acids. With 2 bases clipped from V and 5 bases from J, the junction kept 9 bases outside the gene matches. Looked up from germline, CDR1 is DFQATT and CDR2 is SNEGSKA (reference sequence). DNA for the CDR3: TGCAGTGCTAGATCCCCGGGACAGGGGTTAAACAATGAGCAGTTCTTC. It translates to CSARSPGQGLNNEQFF.

The chain carries TRBV6-5 and TRBJ1-2; perhaps TRBD1 as D (5 bases). CDR1 MNHEY and CDR2 SVGAGI come from the germline V gene. V was pared by 5 bases and J by 3 bases, with 10 bases between. The CDR3 loop spans 13 amino acids. In DNA, the CDR3 is TGTGCCAGCAGTCGCGGGACGGACTATGGCTACACCTTC. Protein product: CASSRGTDYGYTF.

The V and J genes are TRBV11-3 and TRBJ2-7; either TRBD1 or TRBD2 may supply D (5 bases each). V lost 5 bases and J lost 6, with 14 bases in between. Germline V gene data show CDR1 as SGHNT and CDR2 as YENEEA. This CDR3 comprises 13 residues. The CDR3 DNA sequence: TGTGCCAGCAGCGCCATGAGGGACGTCGAGCAGTACTTC. It specifies CASSAMRDVEQYF.

As to this clonotype: An end of the junction does not agree with germline; a read error may underlie this. The genes are TRBV2 and TRBJ2-7; D unclear. In germline, CDR1 is SNHLY, CDR2 FYNNEI. The CDR3 has 12 residues. CDR3 nucleotide sequence: TGTGCCAGCAGGGAAGGGTCCTACGAGCAGTACTTC. Translated: CASREGSYEQYF. Full variable domain (rest looked up from reference TRBV2 and TRBJ2-7): EPEVTQTPSHQVTQMGQEVILRCVPISNHLYFYWYRQILGQKVEFLVSFYNNEISEKSEIFDDQFSVERPDGSNFTLKIRSTKLEDSAMYFCASREGSYEQYFGPGTRLTVT.

The chain carries TRBV6-6 and TRBJ1-1; TRBD1 matches 7 bases. From germline, CDR1 is MNHNY and CDR2 SVGAGI (reference sequence). The J segment lost 5 bases and the V segment lost 5 bases, leaving 11 bases of the junction unmatched. The CDR3 length is 15 residues. The CDR3 reads CASSPPRGSLTEAFF. The CDR3 DNA sequence: TGTGCCAGCAGTCCCCCCAGGGGGAGTTTGACTGAAGCTTTCTTT.

The rearrangement uses TRBV7-2 and TRBJ2-1; a possible D gene is TRBD1 (5 bases). The CDR3 contains 16 residues. Germline values: CDR1 SGHTA, CDR2 FQGNSA. The V gene lost 5 bases and the J gene lost 0 bases, with 14 bases spanning the gap. The CDR3 DNA follows: TGTGCCAGCAGCCTCCTAGGGGTGAGCTCCTACAATGAGCAGTTCTTC. Translation gives CASSLLGVSSYNEQFF.

Only a few counts were recorded for this clonotype. The rearrangement uses TRBV5-4 and TRBJ2-7; 8 bases fit TRBD1. The CDR3 extends over 15 amino acids. CDR1 and CDR2 from the germline V gene are SGHNT and YYREEE (reference sequence). Trimming cost V 5 bases and J 0 bases; bases outside gene matches: 7. The CDR3: CASRETGTGSYEQYF. CDR3 nucleotides: TGTGCCAGCAGGGAGACCGGGACAGGCTCCTACGAGCAGTACTTC.

The J gene is TRBJ2-3, the V gene TRBV12-3 or TRBV12-4, with D perhaps matching TRBD1 (5 bases). The length of the CDR3 is 13 residues. The V end lost 5 bases, the J end lost 3 bases, and 9 bases lay between the germline ends. The CDR3 loop reads CASSPRQTDTQYF. CDR3 DNA sequence: TGTGCCAGCAGTCCCCGACAGACAGATACGCAGTATTTT.

This chain uses TRBV6-1 with TRBJ2-7; D possibly corresponds to TRBD1 (6 bases). Deletions cut 3 bases from V and 3 bases from J, with 9 bases between. Germline loops: CDR1 MNHNS, CDR2 SASEGT. This CDR3 has 13 amino acids. DNA for the CDR3: TGTGCCAGCAGTGATGAGGGGGACTACGAGCAGTACTTC. Protein product: CASSDEGDYEQYF.